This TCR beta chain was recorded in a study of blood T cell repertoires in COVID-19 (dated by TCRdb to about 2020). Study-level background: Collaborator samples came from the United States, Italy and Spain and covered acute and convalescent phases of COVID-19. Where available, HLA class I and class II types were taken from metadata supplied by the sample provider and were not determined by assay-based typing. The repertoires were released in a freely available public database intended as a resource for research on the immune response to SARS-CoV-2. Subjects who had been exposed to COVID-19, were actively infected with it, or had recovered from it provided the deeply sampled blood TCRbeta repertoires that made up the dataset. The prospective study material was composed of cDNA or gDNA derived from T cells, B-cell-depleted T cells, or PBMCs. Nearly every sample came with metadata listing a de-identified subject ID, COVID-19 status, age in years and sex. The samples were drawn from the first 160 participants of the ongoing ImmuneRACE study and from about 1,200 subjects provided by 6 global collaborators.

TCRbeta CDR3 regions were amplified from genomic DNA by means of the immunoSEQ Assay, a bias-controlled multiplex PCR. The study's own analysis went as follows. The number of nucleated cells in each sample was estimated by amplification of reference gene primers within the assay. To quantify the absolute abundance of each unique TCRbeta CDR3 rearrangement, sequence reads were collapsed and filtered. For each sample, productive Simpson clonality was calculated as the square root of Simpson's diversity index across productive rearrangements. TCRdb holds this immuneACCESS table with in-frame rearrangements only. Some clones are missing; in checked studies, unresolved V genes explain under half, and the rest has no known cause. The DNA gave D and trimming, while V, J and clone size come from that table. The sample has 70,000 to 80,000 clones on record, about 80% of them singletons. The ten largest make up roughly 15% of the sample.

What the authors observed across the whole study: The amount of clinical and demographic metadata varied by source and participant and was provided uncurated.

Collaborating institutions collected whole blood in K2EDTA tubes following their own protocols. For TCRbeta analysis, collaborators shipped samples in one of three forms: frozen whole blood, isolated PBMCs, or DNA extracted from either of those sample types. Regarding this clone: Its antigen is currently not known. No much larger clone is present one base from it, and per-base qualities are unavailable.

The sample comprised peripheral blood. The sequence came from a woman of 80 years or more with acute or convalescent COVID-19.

The nucleotides are TGTGCCAGCAGCATGGACAGGGGAAGCGAGCAGTACTTC. Its translation reads: CASSMDRGSEQYF. The chain is encoded by TRBV7-7 joined to TRBJ2-7; 9 central nucleotides agree with TRBD1. Inclusive of the bounding cysteine and phenylalanine, the CDR3 is 13 residues long. CDR3 DNA only is kept here, 39 bases in frame from base 1. The germline V gene (reference sequence) sets CDR1 to SSHAT and CDR2 to FNYEAQ. V has 5 bases trimmed and J has 6 bases trimmed; junction bases matching no gene number 5.